The clone carrying this T cell receptor (beta chain) has at least ten counts. Its antigen is unidentified. This specimen belongs to a study of identical twins. Points from the study as a whole: Cord blood beta clonotypes that were abundant carried fewer insertions, and memory repertoires showed no such trend.

In germline, CDR1 is SQVTM, CDR2 ANQGSEA. V shed 7 bases and J shed 3 bases, with 14 bases lying between them. The CDR3 is 13 amino acids. A universal primer binding site was introduced by template switching. The final cDNA contained unique molecular identifiers. TCRdb called the 5' RACE reads again in MiXCR, with one record for every CDR3 protein. The repertoire holds 1.5 million to 2 million distinct CDR3 sequences, with around a third as singletons. Sequences were obtained from cord blood. The TCR was taken from a newborn girl in good health. V is TRBV29-1 and J is TRBJ2-3; D might be TRBD2 (5 bases). CDR3 DNA: TGCAGCGCCGGACTTAGGGCTACAGATACGCAGTATTTT. It codes for CSAGLRATDTQYF.